This is a list of T cell receptor beta chains from one sample in a study of CD4 T cell repertoires in COVID-19. The table came from immunoSEQ multiplex PCR; TCRdb's copy has only in-frame clones and leaves some out. The top ten clones hold 0.5% to 0.6% of a sample with approximately 75,000 clones, about 80% of them seen once. This sample comprised CD4+ T cells from peripheral blood, obtained after recovery from COVID-19. The receptors were gathered from a human donor who had COVID-19. The CDR3 runs from the conserved cysteine through the conserved F or W. The order of the fields is D gene, clone size, J gene, V gene, CDR3 protein, CDR3 DNA. D genes are given only for firm matches. Not every row has a clone size; where given, it reads once, few, many or a size class.

D gene: TRBD2; clone size: .; J gene: TRBJ2-3; V gene: TRBV27; CDR3 protein: CASRLAGGRDTQYF; CDR3 DNA: TGTGCCAGCAGATTAGCGGGGGGGCGAGATACGCAGTATTTT
D gene: TRBD1; clone size: .; J gene: TRBJ2-7; V gene: TRBV30; CDR3 protein: CAWSVGLRTGGFDEQYF; CDR3 DNA: TGTGCCTGGAGTGTAGGTTTGCGGACAGGGGGCTTCGACGAGCAGTACTTC
D gene: .; clone size: .; J gene: TRBJ2-2; V gene: TRBV5-8; CDR3 protein: CASSLDGTHLTGELFF; CDR3 DNA: TGTGCCAGCAGCTTGGACGGTACACACCTCACCGGGGAGCTGTTTTTT
D gene: .; clone size: .; J gene: TRBJ2-7; V gene: TRBV12-3/TRBV12-4; CDR3 protein: CASSSGLAYEQYF; CDR3 DNA: TGTGCCAGCAGTTCGGGGTTGGCCTACGAGCAGTACTTC
D gene: .; clone size: .; J gene: TRBJ2-7; V gene: TRBV19; CDR3 protein: CASTQGPTSDLINSEQYF; CDR3 DNA: TGTGCCAGTACCCAAGGGCCCACTTCAGACTTAATCAATTCCGAGCAGTACTTC
D gene: .; clone size: .; J gene: TRBJ2-5; V gene: TRBV10-1; CDR3 protein: CASSESGGVETQYF; CDR3 DNA: TGCGCCAGCAGTGAGTCGGGGGGAGTGGAGACCCAGTACTTC
D gene: .; clone size: .; J gene: TRBJ1-6; V gene: TRBV13; CDR3 protein: CASSFLTLGNSPLHF; CDR3 DNA: TGTGCCAGCAGCTTTCTGACCCTGGGGAATTCACCCCTCCACTTT
D gene: .; clone size: .; J gene: TRBJ1-2; V gene: TRBV2; CDR3 protein: CASNPEAYYGYTF; CDR3 DNA: TGTGCCAGCAATCCCGAGGCTTACTATGGCTACACCTTC
D gene: .; clone size: .; J gene: TRBJ1-6; V gene: TRBV5-4; CDR3 protein: CASSLEGVGGAAPLHF; CDR3 DNA: TGTGCCAGCAGCTTGGAAGGGGTCGGGGGTGCGGCACCCCTCCACTTT
D gene: .; clone size: .; J gene: TRBJ2-2; V gene: TRBV5-1; CDR3 protein: CASSLAESNTGELFF; CDR3 DNA: TGCGCCAGCAGCTTGGCTGAATCTAACACCGGGGAGCTGTTTTTT
D gene: .; clone size: medium-sized; J gene: TRBJ1-1; V gene: TRBV6-1; CDR3 protein: CASSEARRTEAFF; CDR3 DNA: TGTGCCAGCAGTGAAGCCAGGAGGACTGAAGCTTTCTTT
D gene: TRBD2; clone size: few; J gene: TRBJ2-7; V gene: TRBV25-1; CDR3 protein: CASSESEREDYEQYF; CDR3 DNA: TGTGCCAGCAGTGAATCTGAGCGGGAGGACTACGAGCAGTACTTC
D gene: .; clone size: once; J gene: TRBJ2-2; V gene: TRBV9; CDR3 protein: CASSVWEAHTGELFF; CDR3 DNA: TGTGCCAGCAGCGTATGGGAGGCACACACCGGGGAGCTGTTTTTT
D gene: .; clone size: .; J gene: TRBJ2-2; V gene: TRBV19; CDR3 protein: CASSIPDSSGPGELFF; CDR3 DNA: TGTGCCAGTAGTATCCCGGACAGCAGTGGCCCCGGGGAGCTGTTTTTT
D gene: TRBD1; clone size: .; J gene: TRBJ1-5; V gene: TRBV19; CDR3 protein: CASSPTGFSNQPQHF; CDR3 DNA: TGTGCCAGTAGCCCGACAGGGTTTAGCAATCAGCCCCAGCATTTT
D gene: TRBD2; clone size: .; J gene: TRBJ2-7; V gene: TRBV2; CDR3 protein: CACTGGGPVNEQYF; CDR3 DNA: TGTGCCTGCACGGGGGGGGGCCCCGTCAACGAGCAGTACTTC
D gene: .; clone size: once; J gene: TRBJ2-7; V gene: TRBV2; CDR3 protein: CASSEAEGASGHEQYF; CDR3 DNA: TGTGCCAGCAGTGAAGCAGAAGGGGCGTCGGGTCACGAGCAGTACTTC
D gene: .; clone size: .; J gene: TRBJ1-2; V gene: TRBV6-5; CDR3 protein: CATVSPGGFGGYTF; CDR3 DNA: TGTGCCACCGTGTCCCCTGGGGGGTTTGGTGGCTACACCTTC
D gene: .; clone size: .; J gene: TRBJ1-1; V gene: TRBV6-1; CDR3 protein: CASTATARLDTEAFF; CDR3 DNA: TGTGCCAGTACAGCGACCGCTAGACTCGACACTGAAGCTTTCTTT
D gene: .; clone size: .; J gene: TRBJ1-5; V gene: TRBV7-8; CDR3 protein: CASSPGVSYQPQHF; CDR3 DNA: TGTGCCAGCAGCCCAGGGGTCAGCTATCAGCCCCAGCATTTT
D gene: .; clone size: .; J gene: TRBJ2-7; V gene: TRBV19; CDR3 protein: CASSIGYGGIDEQYF; CDR3 DNA: TGTGCCAGTAGTATTGGGTACGGTGGAATAGACGAGCAGTACTTC
D gene: TRBD1; clone size: .; J gene: TRBJ2-2; V gene: TRBV4-1; CDR3 protein: CASSQDPPQGARTGELFF; CDR3 DNA: TGCGCCAGCAGCCAAGATCCCCCCCAGGGGGCACGGACCGGGGAGCTGTTTTTT
D gene: .; clone size: .; J gene: TRBJ2-7; V gene: TRBV28; CDR3 protein: CASSPYSGTYEQYF; CDR3 DNA: TGTGCCAGCAGTCCCTATAGCGGTACCTACGAGCAGTACTTC
D gene: .; clone size: .; J gene: TRBJ2-1; V gene: TRBV2; CDR3 protein: CASRPPRDSYNEQFF; CDR3 DNA: TGTGCCAGCCGGCCTCCTCGAGACTCCTACAATGAGCAGTTCTTC